One and the same sample provided the 28 T cell receptor beta chains below, sequenced in a study of blood T cell repertoires in COVID-19. Generated by immunoSEQ multiplex PCR, the TCRdb table keeps only in-frame clones and is missing some. The table records 400,000 or so clones, 88% of them present only once. Material for sequencing was PBMCs or T cells enriched from blood (not recorded which). The receptors derive from a woman in her forties with acute COVID-19.

The gene calls are TRBV5-1 and TRBJ2-2, with 7 bases identical to TRBD2. J gave up 6 bases and V 1 base, and 15 bases lay outside the gene matches. Germline assignment: CDR1 SGHRS and CDR2 YFSETQ. The CDR3 covers 18 residues. The CDR3 protein is CASSLIGMRTSISGELFF. In DNA form, the CDR3 reads TGCGCCAGCAGCTTGATCGGTATGCGGACTAGTATTTCCGGGGAGCTGTTTTTT.

The rearrangement uses TRBV29-1 and TRBJ2-3, with D tentatively TRBD1 (5 bases). The V gene's germline CDR1 is SQVTM and CDR2 ANQGSEA. This CDR3 is 12 amino acids long. V gave up 5 bases and J gave up 2 bases, with 8 bases separating them. The CDR3 DNA follows: TGCAGCGTTAAGGGGTACACAGATACGCAGTATTTT. Its protein is CSVKGYTDTQYF.

The chain couples TRBV4-2 to TRBJ2-3; D remains unclear. The CDR3 consists of 17 residues. The V end was cut by 3 bases, the J end by 3 bases, with 19 bases between. Germline values: CDR1 LGHNA, CDR2 YNFKEQ. The CDR3 DNA sequence: TGTGCCAGCAGCCACCCAACCCGCGGATTCAAAACAGATACGCAGTATTTT. This codes for CASSHPTRGFKTDTQYF.

This chain uses TRBV7-8 with TRBJ2-1; tentative D call: TRBD2 (6 bases). V was pared by 0 bases and J by 7 bases, with 22 bases between. The CDR3 extends over 18 amino acids. Germline loops: CDR1 SGHVS, CDR2 FQNEAQ. In DNA form, the CDR3 reads TGTGCCAGCAGCTTAGCTAGGGTGAGGCGGGGTACGTATAATGAGCAGTTCTTC. It yields the protein CASSLARVRRGTYNEQFF.

The chain uses TRBV7-9 and TRBJ2-5, with TRBD2 matching over 7 bases. Germline lookup yields CDR1 SEHNR and CDR2 FQNEAQ (reference sequence). After removal of 2 bases from V and 2 bases from J, the junction contained 8 bases not matched to a gene. The CDR3 covers 16 residues. CDR3 DNA sequence: TGTGCCAGCAGCTTATTCTGGGGAGCGGGACAAGAGACCCAGTACTTC. Translation gives CASSLFWGAGQETQYF.

The chain combines TRBV7-6 with TRBJ2-4; a possible D gene is TRBD2 (6 bases). CDR3 length equals 18 residues. Germline V gene lookup returns CDR1 SGHVS and CDR2 FNYEAQ. V lost 0 bases and J lost 0, with 15 bases in between. DNA of the CDR3: TGTGCCAGCAGCTTAGCATCCCCGGGGGACCCAGCCAAAAACATTCAGTACTTC. Translated: CASSLASPGDPAKNIQYF.

As regards this clone: The same CDR3 is also encoded by other DNA sequences in this sample. The chain recombines TRBV12-3 or TRBV12-4 with TRBJ1-2; TRBD1 matches at 8 bases. CDR3 size: 12 residues. Trimming at V came to 6 bases and at J to 4 bases, leaving 1 base not matched to a gene. DNA of the CDR3: TGTGCCAGCAGCGGACAGGGCTATGGCTACACCTTC. It translates to CASSGQGYGYTF.

This clone was detected once. The rearrangement joins TRBV20-1 to TRBJ2-2; D remains unclear. The CDR3 consists of 13 residues. V lost 3 bases to trimming and J lost 0 bases, with 5 bases between them. Germline-derived CDR1 and CDR2 are DFQATT and SNEGSKA (reference sequence). CDR3 sequence: CSASSANTGELFF. In DNA, the CDR3 is TGCAGTGCTAGTTCGGCGAACACCGGGGAGCTGTTTTTT.

The chain recombines TRBV10-3 with TRBJ2-7, with D perhaps TRBD2 (6 bases). The CDR3 loop spans 16 amino acids. The germline V gene has CDR1 ENHRY and CDR2 SYGVKD. Trimming removed 5 bases at V and 2 bases at J, with 19 bases between. The CDR3 DNA follows: TGTGCCATCAGTACTATCGGGACTCTTCAGGCCTACGAGCAGTACTTC. It specifies CAISTIGTLQAYEQYF.

This chain links TRBV7-2 with TRBJ1-2; 8 nucleotides line up with TRBD1. The V and J ends lost 0 bases and 7 bases, in that order; junction bases with no gene match: 7. This CDR3 comprises 15 residues. The germline gives CDR1 SGHTA, CDR2 FQGNSA. DNA of the CDR3: TGTGCCAGCAGCTTAGCGGGCAGGGGGCAAGGTGGCTACACCTTC. The encoded protein is CASSLAGRGQGGYTF.

The CDR3 DNA reads as TGTGCCAGCAGCTTAGTAGCGGGGTATGGGGGGGAGACCCAGTACTTC. This gives the protein CASSLVAGYGGETQYF. The chain joins TRBV11-2 to TRBJ2-5; 8 bases match TRBD2. CDR3 size: 16 residues. Trimming cost V 1 base and J 5 bases; bases outside gene matches: 9. CDR1 is SGHAT, CDR2 FQNNGV, per germline. Looking up the rest from reference TRBV11-2 and TRBJ2-5 gives the full variable domain: EAGVAQSPRYKIIEKRQSVAFWCNPISGHATLYWYQQILGQGPKLLIQFQNNGVVDDSQLPKDRFSAERLKGVDSTLKIQPAKLEDSAVYLCASSLVAGYGGETQYFGPGTRLLVL.

The CDR3 loop is CASSHPAGGPASGNTIYF. CDR3 in DNA: TGTGCCAGCAGCCACCCCGCTGGAGGGCCCGCCTCTGGAAACACCATATATTTT. The V and J genes are TRBV7-2 and TRBJ1-3; no firm D call. Trimming shortened V by 5 bases and J by 0 bases, and 20 bases separated the two germline ends. Looked up from germline, CDR1 is SGHTA and CDR2 is FQGNSA. The CDR3 has 18 amino acids.

This clone was detected only a few times. The gene calls are TRBV19 and TRBJ1-3; unclear D gene. Germline CDR1 and CDR2: LNHDA and SQIVND (reference sequence). The CDR3 contains 14 residues. V shed 7 bases and J shed 0 bases, with 10 bases lying between them. The CDR3 DNA reads as TGTGCCAGTAAGGTGGGCGACTCTGGAAACACCATATATTTT. Amino acids: CASKVGDSGNTIYF.

CDR3 in amino acids: CASSLEGATGNTIYF. CDR3 sequence (DNA): TGCGCCAGCAGCTTGGAGGGGGCCACTGGAAACACCATATATTTT. The chain recombines TRBV5-1 with TRBJ1-3; the match to TRBD1 covers 7 bases. This CDR3 is built from 15 residues. Germline CDR1 is SGHRS and CDR2 is YFSETQ. V lost 0 bases and J lost 2; bases outside the gene matches: 2. The full variable domain, its missing parts supplied by reference TRBV5-1 and TRBJ1-3, is KAGVTQTPRYLIKTRGQQVTLSCSPISGHRSVSWYQQTPGQGLQFLFEYFSETQRNKGNFPGRFSGRQFSNSRSEMNVSTLELGDSALYLCASSLEGATGNTIYFGEGSWLTVV.

The V gene is TRBV6-5, the J gene TRBJ1-1; 12 bases map to TRBD1. Germline CDR1 reads MNHEY; CDR2 reads SVGAGI. Trimming took 8 bases from V and 11 from J; bases not matched to a gene: 6. The CDR3 totals 12 residues. CDR3 sequence: CASVRDRGLAFF. The CDR3 nucleotides read TGTGCCAGCGTCCGGGACAGGGGGCTTGCTTTCTTT.

CDR3 protein: CASSYSIGSYEQYF. In nucleotides, the CDR3 is TGTGCCAGCAGTTACTCGATCGGCTCCTACGAGCAGTACTTC. The chain couples TRBV6-5 to TRBJ2-7; D is unclear. The germline gives CDR1 MNHEY, CDR2 SVGAGI. This CDR3 is 14 amino acids long. Trimming left V 0 bases short and J 0 bases short, with 6 bases between.

The rearrangement uses TRBV5-4 and TRBJ2-7; D is uncertain. V lost 4 bases and J 2 bases, leaving 10 bases between the germline ends. Looked up from germline, CDR1 is SGHNT and CDR2 is YYREEE (reference sequence). The CDR3 is 13 amino acids. The CDR3 here is CASSLGDPYEQYF. The CDR3 DNA reads as TGTGCCAGCAGCCTCGGAGACCCCTACGAGCAGTACTTC. Filled out from reference TRBV5-4 and TRBJ2-7, the complete variable domain reads ETGVTQSPTHLIKTRGQQVTLRCSSQSGHNTVSWYQQALGQGPQFIFQYYREEENGRGNFPPRFSGLQFPNYSSELNVNALELDDSALYLCASSLGDPYEQYFGPGTRLTVT.

V usage is TRBV25-1 and J usage is TRBJ2-5; 9 nucleotides match TRBD2. From germline, CDR1 is MGHDK and CDR2 SYGVNS. CDR3 length equals 16 residues. V shed 1 base, J shed 0 bases, and the junction held 3 bases outside the gene matches. CDR3 in amino acids: CASSELLAGNQETQYF. The CDR3 DNA sequence: TGTGCCAGCAGTGAATTGCTAGCGGGGAACCAAGAGACCCAGTACTTC.

The chain joins TRBV7-2 to TRBJ2-7, with a tentative D call TRBD2 (5 bases). Germline-derived CDR1 and CDR2 are SGHTA and FQGNSA. The germline V and J ends were trimmed by 2 bases and 3 bases, with 11 bases remaining between them. The CDR3 runs to 14 residues. CDR3 sequence reads: CASSLRRYGYEQYF. The CDR3 bases are TGTGCCAGCAGCTTAAGGAGGTACGGCTACGAGCAGTACTTC.

This rearrangement joins TRBV5-1 to TRBJ2-1; 9 bases are shared with TRBD1. With 0 bases clipped from V and 3 bases from J, the junction kept 1 base outside the gene matches. Germline V gives CDR1 SGHRS, CDR2 YFSETQ. The CDR3 covers 15 residues. DNA for the CDR3: TGCGCCAGCAGCTTGGGGGGACAGGGCTACAATGAGCAGTTCTTC. Protein: CASSLGGQGYNEQFF.

The chain is built from TRBV29-1 and TRBJ1-2; TRBD1 matches at 8 bases. Germline V gene sequence: CDR1 SQVTM, CDR2 ANQGSEA. The CDR3 has 16 amino acids. J gave up 0 bases and V 3 bases, and 9 bases lay outside the gene matches. The CDR3 is CSVDLLEGQANYGYTF. The CDR3 coding sequence is TGCAGCGTTGACCTGTTGGAGGGACAGGCTAACTATGGCTACACCTTC.

The chain joins TRBV12-3 or TRBV12-4 to TRBJ2-1; the D gene is possibly TRBD2 (6 bases). The CDR3 has 13 amino acids. V was clipped by 6 bases and J by 4 bases, with 10 bases between them. The CDR3 here is CASRMTSYNEQFF. In nucleotides, the CDR3 is TGTGCCAGCAGGATGACTAGTTACAATGAGCAGTTCTTC.

This clone was detected only a few times. V gene TRBV6-5 combines with J gene TRBJ1-1, with unresolved D. Germline CDR1 and CDR2: MNHEY and SVGAGI. The CDR3 contains 14 residues. The V end lost 0 bases, the J end lost 1 base, and 6 bases lay between the germline ends. This chain's CDR3 is CASSYSVGNTEAFF. CDR3 nucleotide sequence: TGTGCCAGCAGTTACTCGGTCGGGAACACTGAAGCTTTCTTT.

The chain uses TRBV6-5 and TRBJ1-2; D is ambiguous. V was clipped by 6 bases and J by 3 bases, with 5 bases between them. The CDR3 contains 11 residues. The germline V gene encodes CDR1 MNHEY and CDR2 SVGAGI. The CDR3 reads CASRSDYGYTF. The CDR3 coding sequence is TGTGCCAGCAGGTCCGACTATGGCTACACCTTC.

V usage is TRBV2 and J usage is TRBJ2-3, with 11 nucleotides matching TRBD1. With 4 bases clipped from V and 4 bases from J, the junction kept 4 bases outside the gene matches. Germline-derived CDR1 and CDR2 are SNHLY and FYNNEI. CDR3 length: 15 residues. In nucleotides, the CDR3 is TGTGCCAGCAGTGCGGACAGGGGGCATTCAGATACGCAGTATTTT. Protein: CASSADRGHSDTQYF.

V is TRBV5-1 and J is TRBJ2-5, with TRBD1 matching 10 bases. V shed 0 bases, J shed 0 bases, and the junction held 5 bases outside the gene matches. Germline values: CDR1 SGHRS, CDR2 YFSETQ. CDR3 size: 17 residues. CDR3 sequence reads: CASSLAGTGVYQETQYF. Written as DNA, the CDR3 is TGCGCCAGCAGCTTGGCCGGGACAGGGGTTTACCAAGAGACCCAGTACTTC.

V usage is TRBV19 and J usage is TRBJ2-1; TRBD2 agrees at 12 bases. V lost 6 bases to trimming and J lost 1 base; unmatched junction nucleotides: 4. Germline V CDR1 and CDR2: LNHDA, SQIVND (reference sequence). The CDR3 extends over 16 amino acids. CDR3 protein: CASRSTSGGSYNEQFF. CDR3 sequence (DNA): TGTGCCAGTAGGTCGACTAGCGGGGGTTCCTACAATGAGCAGTTCTTC.

The chain employs TRBV2 and TRBJ1-2, with 7 positions matching TRBD1. Looked up from germline, CDR1 is SNHLY and CDR2 is FYNNEI. CDR3 length equals 13 residues. The V segment lost 5 bases and the J segment 8 bases; nucleotides outside the gene matches: 8. The CDR3 loop reads CASSLGQSRGYTF. CDR3 DNA sequence: TGTGCCAGCAGTCTGGGACAGTCACGAGGCTACACCTTC.